This record concerns one T cell receptor (beta chain) sequence. Its target is unknown. The data derive from a study of CD8+CD57+ T cells in acquired aplastic anemia. Study overall: Sorted CD4+ and CD8+ cell DNA averaged roughly 3.2 ug. Study-level findings and limits: Patients and controls had in common twenty-nine CD8+ CDR3 sequences.

Using genomic DNA as the template, TCR beta VDJ and CDR3 profiling was carried out. TCRdb reprocessed the reads via MiXCR and lists one record per CDR3 protein. The table includes 150,000 or so distinct CDR3 sequences, roughly 48% detected once. V was shortened by 6 bases and J by 5 bases, with 10 bases between the two germline ends. This CDR3 spans 13 amino acids. Germline CDR1 is KGHDR and CDR2 is SFDVKD. In patients chosen for sequencing, flow cytometry had shown CD8+CD57+ cell expansion. The patients, all of them, had severe acquired aplastic anemia. Blood samples were obtained from patients who had received no prior therapy.

The sequencing sample was made of sorted CD4+, CD8+, or CD8+CD57+ T cells (not recorded which) from PBMCs. The source is a human donor with aplastic anemia. V is TRBV24-1 and J is TRBJ2-1, with a weak D call TRBD1 (5 bases). The CDR3 bases are TGTGCCACCAGTAGGGGAAAAAACAATGAGCAGTTCTTC. As protein: CATSRGKNNEQFF.